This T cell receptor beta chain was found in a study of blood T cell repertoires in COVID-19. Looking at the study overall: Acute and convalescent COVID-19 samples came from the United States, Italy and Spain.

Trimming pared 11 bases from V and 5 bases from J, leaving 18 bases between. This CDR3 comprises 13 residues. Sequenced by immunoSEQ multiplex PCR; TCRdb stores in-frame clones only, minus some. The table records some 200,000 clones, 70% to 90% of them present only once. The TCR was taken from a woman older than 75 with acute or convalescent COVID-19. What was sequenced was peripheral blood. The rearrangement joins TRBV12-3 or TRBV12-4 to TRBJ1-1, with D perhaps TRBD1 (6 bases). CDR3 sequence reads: CASGHGGRTEAFF. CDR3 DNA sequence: TGTGCCTCGGGGCATGGGGGCCGAACTGAAGCTTTCTTT.